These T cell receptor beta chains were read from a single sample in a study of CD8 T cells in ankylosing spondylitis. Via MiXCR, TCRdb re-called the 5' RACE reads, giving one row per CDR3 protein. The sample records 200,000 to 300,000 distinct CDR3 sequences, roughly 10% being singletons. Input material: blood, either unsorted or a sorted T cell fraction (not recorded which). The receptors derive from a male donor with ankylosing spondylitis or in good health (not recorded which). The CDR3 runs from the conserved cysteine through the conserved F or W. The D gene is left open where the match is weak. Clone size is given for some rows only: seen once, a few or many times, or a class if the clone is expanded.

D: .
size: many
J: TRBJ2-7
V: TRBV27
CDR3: CASSLSRIPGEQYF
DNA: TGTGCCAGCAGTCTCTCGAGGATACCGGGTGAGCAGTACTTC

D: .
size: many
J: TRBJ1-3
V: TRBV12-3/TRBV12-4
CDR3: CASTALGNTIYF
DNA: TGTGCCAGCACCGCCTTGGGAAACACCATATATTTT

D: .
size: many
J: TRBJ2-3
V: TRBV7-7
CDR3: CASSLAGPADTQYF
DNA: TGTGCCAGCAGCTTAGCGGGACCCGCAGATACGCAGTATTTT

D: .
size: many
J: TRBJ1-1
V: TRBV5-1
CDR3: CASSLELPSATEAFF
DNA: TGCGCCAGCAGCTTGGAGCTGCCGTCGGCTACTGAAGCTTTCTTT

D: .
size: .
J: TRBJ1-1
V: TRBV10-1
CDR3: CASSESRGMNTEAFF
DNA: TGCGCCAGCAGTGAGTCTAGGGGAATGAACACTGAAGCTTTCTTT

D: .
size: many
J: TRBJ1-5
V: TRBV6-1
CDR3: CASSENRNNQPQHF
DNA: TGTGCCAGCAGTGAAAACAGGAACAATCAGCCCCAGCATTTT

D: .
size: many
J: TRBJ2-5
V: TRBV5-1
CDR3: CASSGRGHKETQYF
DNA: TGCGCCAGCAGCGGCAGGGGACACAAAGAGACCCAGTACTTC

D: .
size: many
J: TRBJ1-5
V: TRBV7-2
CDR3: CASSFATVGTDSNQPQHF
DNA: TGTGCCAGCAGCTTCGCTACGGTAGGGACTGATAGCAATCAGCCCCAGCATTTT

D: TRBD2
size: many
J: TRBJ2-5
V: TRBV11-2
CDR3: CASSLGVPGGLETQYF
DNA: TGTGCCAGCAGCTTAGGGGTCCCCGGGGGGTTGGAGACCCAGTACTTC

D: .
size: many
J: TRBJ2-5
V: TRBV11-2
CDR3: CASSLTLGAQETQYF
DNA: TGTGCCAGCAGCTTGACACTTGGAGCCCAAGAGACCCAGTACTTC

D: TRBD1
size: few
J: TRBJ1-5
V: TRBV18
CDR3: CASSATGSSNQPQHF
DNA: TGTGCCAGCTCAGCGACAGGGAGTAGCAATCAGCCCCAGCATTTT

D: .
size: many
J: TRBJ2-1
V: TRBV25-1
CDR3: CASSAAGSPTGEQFF
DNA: TGTGCCAGCAGTGCCGCGGGGTCACCGACCGGGGAGCAGTTCTTC

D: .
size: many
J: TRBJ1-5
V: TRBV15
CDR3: CATSRINQPQHF
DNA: TGTGCCACCAGCAGGATCAATCAGCCCCAGCATTTT

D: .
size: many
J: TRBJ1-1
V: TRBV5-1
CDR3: CASSLGDGGKNTEAFF
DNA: TGCGCCAGCAGCTTGGGCGACGGTGGGAAGAACACTGAAGCTTTCTTT

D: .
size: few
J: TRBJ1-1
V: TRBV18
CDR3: CASSPQGTLNTEAFF
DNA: TGTGCCAGCTCACCACAGGGGACCCTGAACACTGAAGCTTTCTTT

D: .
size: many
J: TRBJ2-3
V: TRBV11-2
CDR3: CASSWSNRDTQYF
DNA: TGTGCCAGCAGCTGGTCTAATAGAGATACGCAGTATTTT

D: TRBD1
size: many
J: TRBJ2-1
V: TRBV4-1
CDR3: CASSQGGGTGKFF
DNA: TGCGCCAGCAGCCAGGGGGGGGGGACAGGGAAGTTCTTC

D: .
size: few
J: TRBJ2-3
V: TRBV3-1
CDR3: CASSQRGNVGRDTQYF
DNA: TGTGCCAGCAGCCAAAGAGGTAATGTCGGCCGGGATACGCAGTATTTT

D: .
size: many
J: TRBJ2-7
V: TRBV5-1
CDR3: CASSLEVGTAYEQYF
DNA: TGCGCCAGCAGCTTGGAGGTCGGGACGGCTTACGAGCAGTACTTC

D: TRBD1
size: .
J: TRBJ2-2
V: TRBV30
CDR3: CASTRQGVDTGELFF
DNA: TGTGCCTCCACCCGACAGGGGGTCGACACCGGGGAGCTGTTTTTT

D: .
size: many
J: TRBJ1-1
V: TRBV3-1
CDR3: CASSLGTGEAFF
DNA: TGTGCCAGCAGTCTAGGGACCGGTGAAGCTTTCTTT

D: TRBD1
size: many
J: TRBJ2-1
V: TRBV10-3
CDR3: CAISEQGANNEQFF
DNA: TGTGCCATCAGTGAGCAGGGGGCGAACAATGAGCAGTTCTTC

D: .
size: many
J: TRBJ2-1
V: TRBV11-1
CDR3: CASSLGPLRTAFLYNEQFF
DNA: TGTGCCAGCAGCTTAGGCCCTCTCCGGACGGCCTTCCTCTACAATGAGCAGTTCTTC

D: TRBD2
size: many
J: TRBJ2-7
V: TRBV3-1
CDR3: CASSHSGGSTYEQYF
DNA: TGTGCCAGCAGCCATAGCGGGGGGTCTACCTACGAGCAGTACTTC

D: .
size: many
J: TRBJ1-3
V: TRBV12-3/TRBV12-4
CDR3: CASRPASGNTIYF
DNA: TGTGCCAGCAGACCAGCCAGTGGAAACACCATATATTTT

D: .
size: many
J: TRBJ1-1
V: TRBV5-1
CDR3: CASSLDAVNTEAFF
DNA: TGCGCCAGCAGCTTGGACGCCGTGAACACTGAAGCTTTCTTT

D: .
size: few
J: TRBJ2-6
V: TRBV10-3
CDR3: CAISAGSSGANVLTF
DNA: TGTGCCATCAGTGCCGGGAGTTCTGGGGCCAACGTCCTGACTTTC

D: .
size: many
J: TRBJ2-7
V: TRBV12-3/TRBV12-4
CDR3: CASSFRSAYEQYF
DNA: TGTGCCAGCAGTTTCCGTAGCGCCTACGAGCAGTACTTC

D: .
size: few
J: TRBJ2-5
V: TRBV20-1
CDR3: CSASMVGGLQETQYF
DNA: TGCAGTGCTAGTATGGTCGGGGGCCTACAAGAGACCCAGTACTTC

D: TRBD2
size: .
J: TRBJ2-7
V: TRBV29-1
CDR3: CSAGGDEQYF
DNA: TGCAGCGCTGGGGGGGACGAGCAGTACTTC

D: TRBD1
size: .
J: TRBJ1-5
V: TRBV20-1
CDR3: CSAPGTGDYSNQPQHF
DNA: TGCAGTGCCCCTGGGACAGGGGATTATAGCAATCAGCCCCAGCATTTT

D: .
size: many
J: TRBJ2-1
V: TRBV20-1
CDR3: CSATRGGYNEQFF
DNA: TGCAGCGCCACCCGAGGTGGCTACAATGAGCAGTTCTTC

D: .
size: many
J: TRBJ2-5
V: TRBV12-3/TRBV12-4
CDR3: CASGRGQQETQYF
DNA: TGTGCCTCCGGGAGAGGACAGCAAGAGACCCAGTACTTC

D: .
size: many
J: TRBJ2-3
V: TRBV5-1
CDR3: CASSRPGLDTDTQYF
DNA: TGCGCCAGCAGTCGGCCGGGACTTGACACAGATACGCAGTATTTT

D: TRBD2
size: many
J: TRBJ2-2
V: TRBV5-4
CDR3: CASSSSRTRAGGLNTGELFF
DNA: TGTGCCAGCAGCTCCTCGCGGACTAGAGCGGGGGGTCTGAACACCGGGGAGCTGTTTTTT

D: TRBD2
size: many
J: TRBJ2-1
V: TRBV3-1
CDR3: CASSQEGSSGGAGSRFPYNEQFF
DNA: TGTGCCAGCAGCCAAGAAGGGTCTAGCGGGGGGGCAGGTTCACGATTCCCCTACAATGAGCAGTTCTTC

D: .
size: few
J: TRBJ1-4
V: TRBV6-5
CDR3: CASSYGQPTTNEKLFF
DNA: TGTGCCAGCAGTTACGGGCAGCCTACAACTAATGAAAAACTGTTTTTT

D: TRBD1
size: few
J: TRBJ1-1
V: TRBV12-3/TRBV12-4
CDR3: CASSEQGTAFF
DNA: TGTGCCAGCAGTGAACAGGGGACTGCTTTCTTT

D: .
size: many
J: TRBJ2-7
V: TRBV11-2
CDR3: CASSFWEGPTVYEQYF
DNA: TGTGCCAGCAGCTTTTGGGAAGGGCCAACGGTGTACGAGCAGTACTTC

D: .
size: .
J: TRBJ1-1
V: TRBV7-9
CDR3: CASSSTRNEAFF
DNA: TGTGCCAGCAGCTCGACAAGAAATGAAGCTTTCTTT

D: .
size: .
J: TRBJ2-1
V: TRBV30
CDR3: CAWSLDRLNEQFF
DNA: TGTGCCTGGAGCCTAGACAGGCTCAATGAGCAGTTCTTC

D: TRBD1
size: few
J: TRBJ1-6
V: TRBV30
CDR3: CAWTGQGDSPLHF
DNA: TGTGCCTGGACTGGACAGGGGGATTCACCCCTCCACTTT

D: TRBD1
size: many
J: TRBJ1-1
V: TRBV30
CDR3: CAWTQQGRNTEAFF
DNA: TGTGCCTGGACTCAACAGGGGCGGAACACTGAAGCTTTCTTT

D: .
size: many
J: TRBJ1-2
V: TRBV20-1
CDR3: CSAPFSWGPNYGYTF
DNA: TGCAGTGCCCCCTTTTCCTGGGGGCCCAACTATGGCTACACCTTC

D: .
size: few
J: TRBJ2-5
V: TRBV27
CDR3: CASSLYRGRGETQYF
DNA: TGTGCCAGCAGTTTGTACAGGGGGAGGGGAGAGACCCAGTACTTC

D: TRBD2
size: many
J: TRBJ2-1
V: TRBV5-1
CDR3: CASSLLLADNEQFF
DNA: TGCGCCAGCAGCTTGCTACTAGCGGACAATGAGCAGTTCTTC

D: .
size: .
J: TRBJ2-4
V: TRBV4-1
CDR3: CASSHPRENIQYF
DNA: TGCGCCAGCAGCCACCCCCGCGAAAACATTCAGTACTTC

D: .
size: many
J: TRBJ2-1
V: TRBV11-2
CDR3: CASSRWTENNEQFF
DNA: TGTGCCAGCAGCCGCTGGACTGAAAACAATGAGCAGTTCTTC

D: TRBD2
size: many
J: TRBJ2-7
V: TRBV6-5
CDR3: CASSYRASGSSYEQYF
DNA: TGTGCCAGCAGTTACAGGGCTAGCGGGAGCTCCTACGAGCAGTACTTC

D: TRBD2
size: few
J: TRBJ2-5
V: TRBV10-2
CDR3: CASSSSGPFQETQYF
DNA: TGCGCCAGCAGCTCTAGCGGACCCTTCCAAGAGACCCAGTACTTC

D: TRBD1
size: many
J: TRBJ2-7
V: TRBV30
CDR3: CAWSAPTGPYEQYF
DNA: TGTGCCTGGAGTGCCCCGACAGGGCCCTACGAGCAGTACTTC

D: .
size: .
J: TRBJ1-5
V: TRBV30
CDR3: CAWSRQLNQPQHF
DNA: TGTGCCTGGAGTCGACAGTTAAATCAGCCCCAGCATTTT